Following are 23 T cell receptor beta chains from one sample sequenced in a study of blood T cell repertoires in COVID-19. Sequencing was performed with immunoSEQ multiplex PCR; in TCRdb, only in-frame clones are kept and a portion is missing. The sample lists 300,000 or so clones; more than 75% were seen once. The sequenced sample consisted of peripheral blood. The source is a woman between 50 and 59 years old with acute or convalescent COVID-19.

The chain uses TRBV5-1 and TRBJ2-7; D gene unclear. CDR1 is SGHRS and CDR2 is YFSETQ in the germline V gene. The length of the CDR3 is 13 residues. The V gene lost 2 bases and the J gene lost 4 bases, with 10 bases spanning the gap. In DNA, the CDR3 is TGCGCCAGCAGCTTAACAGCCCTATACGAGCAGTACTTC. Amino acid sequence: CASSLTALYEQYF.

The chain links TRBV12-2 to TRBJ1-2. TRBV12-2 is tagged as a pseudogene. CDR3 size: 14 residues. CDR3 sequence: CASRLVAACYGYTF. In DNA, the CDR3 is TGTGCAAGTCGCTTAGTTGCGGCCTGCTATGGCTACACCTTC.

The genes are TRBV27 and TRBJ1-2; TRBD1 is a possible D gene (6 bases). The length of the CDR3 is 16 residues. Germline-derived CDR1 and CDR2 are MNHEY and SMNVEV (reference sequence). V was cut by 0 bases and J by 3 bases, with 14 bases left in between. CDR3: CASSLSMAGVYYGYTF. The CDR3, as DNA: TGTGCCAGCAGTTTATCAATGGCAGGGGTTTACTATGGCTACACCTTC.

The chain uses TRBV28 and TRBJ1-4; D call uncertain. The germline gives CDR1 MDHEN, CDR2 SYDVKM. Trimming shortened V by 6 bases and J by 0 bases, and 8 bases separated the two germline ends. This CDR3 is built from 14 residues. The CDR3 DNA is TGTGCCAGCAGGCTAGGTGCAACTAATGAAAAACTGTTTTTT. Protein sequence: CASRLGATNEKLFF.

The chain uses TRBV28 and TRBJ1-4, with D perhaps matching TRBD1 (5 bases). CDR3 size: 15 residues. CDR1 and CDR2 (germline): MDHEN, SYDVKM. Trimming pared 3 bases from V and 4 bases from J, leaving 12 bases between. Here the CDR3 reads CASSFSQGYNEKLFF. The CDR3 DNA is TGTGCCAGCAGTTTTAGTCAGGGATATAATGAAAAACTGTTTTTT.

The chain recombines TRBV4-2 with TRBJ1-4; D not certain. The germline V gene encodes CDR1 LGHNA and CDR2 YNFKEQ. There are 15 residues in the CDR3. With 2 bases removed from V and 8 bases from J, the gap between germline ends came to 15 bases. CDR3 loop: CASSQFRGNGEKLFF. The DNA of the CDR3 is TGTGCCAGCAGCCAATTTAGAGGGAACGGGGAAAAACTGTTTTTT.

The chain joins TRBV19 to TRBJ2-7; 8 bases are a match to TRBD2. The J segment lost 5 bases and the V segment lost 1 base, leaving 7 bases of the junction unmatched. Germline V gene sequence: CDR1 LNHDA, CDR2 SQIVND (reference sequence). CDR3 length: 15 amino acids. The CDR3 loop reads CASSIVGGGRNEQYF. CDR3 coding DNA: TGTGCCAGTAGTATAGTCGGGGGGGGACGAAACGAGCAGTACTTC.

The CDR3 region is CASSYRQVNQPQHF. The CDR3 bases are TGTGCCAGCAGTTACAGGCAGGTCAATCAGCCCCAGCATTTT. The chain uses TRBV6-6 and TRBJ1-5; D gene uncertain. The CDR3 runs 14 residues. CDR1 and CDR2 (germline): MNHNY, SVGAGI (reference sequence). V gave up 2 bases and J gave up 3 bases, with 8 bases separating them.

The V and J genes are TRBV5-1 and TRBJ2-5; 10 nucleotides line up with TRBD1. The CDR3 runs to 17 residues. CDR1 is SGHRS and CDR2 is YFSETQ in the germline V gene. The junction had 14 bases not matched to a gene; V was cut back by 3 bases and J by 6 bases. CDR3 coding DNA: TGCGCCAGCAGCTCTGGACCGGGACAGGGGAATGGGAAGACCCAGTACTTC. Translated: CASSSGPGQGNGKTQYF.

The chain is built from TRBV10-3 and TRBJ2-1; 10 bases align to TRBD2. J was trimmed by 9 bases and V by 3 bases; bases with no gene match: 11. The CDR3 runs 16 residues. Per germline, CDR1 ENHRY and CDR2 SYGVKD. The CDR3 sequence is CAISEGLAGVSIEQFF. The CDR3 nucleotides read TGTGCCATCAGTGAAGGGCTAGCGGGAGTTAGTATTGAGCAGTTCTTC.

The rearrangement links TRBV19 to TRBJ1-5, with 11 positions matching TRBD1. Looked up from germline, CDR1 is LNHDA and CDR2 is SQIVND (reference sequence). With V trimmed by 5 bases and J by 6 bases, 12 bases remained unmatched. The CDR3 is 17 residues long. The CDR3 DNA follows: TGTGCCAGTAGTCCCAGCTCGGACAGGGGGCGAGTTCAGCCCCAGCATTTT. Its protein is CASSPSSDRGRVQPQHF.

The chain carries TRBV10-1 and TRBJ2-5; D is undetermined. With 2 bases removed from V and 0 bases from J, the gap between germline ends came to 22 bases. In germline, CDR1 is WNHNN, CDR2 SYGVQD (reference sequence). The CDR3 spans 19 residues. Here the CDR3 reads CASSEVHLKPRKYQETQYF. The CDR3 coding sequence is TGCGCCAGCAGTGAGGTTCACCTAAAACCTCGAAAGTACCAAGAGACCCAGTACTTC.

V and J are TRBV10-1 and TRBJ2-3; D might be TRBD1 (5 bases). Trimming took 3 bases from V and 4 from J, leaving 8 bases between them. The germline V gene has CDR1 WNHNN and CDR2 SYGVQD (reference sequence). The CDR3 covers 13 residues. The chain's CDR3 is CASSDRVSDTQYF. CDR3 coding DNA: TGCGCCAGCAGTGACAGGGTTTCAGATACGCAGTATTTT.

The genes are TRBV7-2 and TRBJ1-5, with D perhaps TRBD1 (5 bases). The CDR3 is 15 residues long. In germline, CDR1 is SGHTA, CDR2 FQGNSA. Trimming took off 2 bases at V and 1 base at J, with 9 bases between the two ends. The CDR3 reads CASSLTGGSNQPQHF. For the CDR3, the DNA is TGTGCCAGCAGCTTAACGGGGGGAAGCAATCAGCCCCAGCATTTT. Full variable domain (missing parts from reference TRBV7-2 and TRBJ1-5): GAGVSQSPSNKVTEKGKDVELRCDPISGHTALYWYRQSLGQGLEFLIYFQGNSAPDKSGLPSDRFSAERTGGSVSTLTIQRTQQEDSAVYLCASSLTGGSNQPQHFGDGTRLSIL.

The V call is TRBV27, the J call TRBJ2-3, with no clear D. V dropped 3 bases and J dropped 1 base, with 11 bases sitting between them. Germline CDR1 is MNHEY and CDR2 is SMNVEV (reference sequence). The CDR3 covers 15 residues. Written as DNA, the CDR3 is TGTGCCAGCAGTTTGGTCAGGCTCCGCACAGATACGCAGTATTTT. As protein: CASSLVRLRTDTQYF.

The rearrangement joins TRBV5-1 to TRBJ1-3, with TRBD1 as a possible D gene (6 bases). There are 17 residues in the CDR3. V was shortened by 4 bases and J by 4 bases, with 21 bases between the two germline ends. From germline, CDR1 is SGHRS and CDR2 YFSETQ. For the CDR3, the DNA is TGCGCCAGCAGCGAGTGGCAGGGGTTAGCAGGAGGAAACACCATATATTTT. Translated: CASSEWQGLAGGNTIYF.

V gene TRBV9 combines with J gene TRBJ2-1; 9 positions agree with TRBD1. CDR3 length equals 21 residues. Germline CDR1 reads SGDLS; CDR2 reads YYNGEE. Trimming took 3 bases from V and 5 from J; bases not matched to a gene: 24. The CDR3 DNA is TGTGCCAGCAGCGCTAGCCGAACGCGTAGCGCGGACAGGGGATTCCACAATGAGCAGTTCTTC. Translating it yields CASSASRTRSADRGFHNEQFF.

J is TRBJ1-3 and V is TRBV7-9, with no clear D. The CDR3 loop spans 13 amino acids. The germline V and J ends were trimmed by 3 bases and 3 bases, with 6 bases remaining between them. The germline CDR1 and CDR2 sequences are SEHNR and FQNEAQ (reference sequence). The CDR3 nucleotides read TGTGCCAGCAGCTTTTCACTTGGAAACACCATATATTTT. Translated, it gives CASSFSLGNTIYF.

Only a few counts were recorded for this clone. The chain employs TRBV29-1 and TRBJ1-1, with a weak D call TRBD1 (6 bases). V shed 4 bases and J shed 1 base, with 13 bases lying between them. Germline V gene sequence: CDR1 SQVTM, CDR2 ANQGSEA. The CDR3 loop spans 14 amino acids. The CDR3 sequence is CSVVFGQKNTEAFF. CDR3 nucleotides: TGCAGCGTTGTTTTTGGACAGAAGAACACTGAAGCTTTCTTT.

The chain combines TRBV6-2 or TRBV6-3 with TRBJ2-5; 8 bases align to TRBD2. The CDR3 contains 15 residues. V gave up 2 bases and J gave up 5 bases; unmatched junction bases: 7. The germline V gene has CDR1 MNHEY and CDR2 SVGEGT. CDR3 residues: CASSYHTAGAETQYF. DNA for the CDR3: TGTGCCAGCAGTTACCACACAGCGGGAGCGGAGACCCAGTACTTC.

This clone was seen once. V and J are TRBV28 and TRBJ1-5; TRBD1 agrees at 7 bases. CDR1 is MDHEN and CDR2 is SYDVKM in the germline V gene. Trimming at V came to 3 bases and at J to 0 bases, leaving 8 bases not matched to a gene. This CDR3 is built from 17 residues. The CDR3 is CASSLHRGWDSNQPQHF. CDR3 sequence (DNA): TGTGCCAGCAGTTTGCACAGGGGCTGGGATAGCAATCAGCCCCAGCATTTT.

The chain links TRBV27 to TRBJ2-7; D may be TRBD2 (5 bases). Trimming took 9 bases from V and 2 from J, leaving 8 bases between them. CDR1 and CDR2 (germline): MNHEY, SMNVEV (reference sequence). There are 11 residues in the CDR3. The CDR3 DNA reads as TGTGCCAGTAGCGCGCCCTACGAGCAGTACTTC. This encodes CASSAPYEQYF.

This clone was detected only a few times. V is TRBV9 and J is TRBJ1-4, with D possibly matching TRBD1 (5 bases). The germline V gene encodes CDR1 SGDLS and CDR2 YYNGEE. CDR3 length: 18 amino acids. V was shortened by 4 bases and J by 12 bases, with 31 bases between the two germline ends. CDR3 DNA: TGTGCCAGCAGCCCCCATGGGGTAGACAGAACTCTAATGAGAGAACTGTTTTTT. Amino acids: CASSPHGVDRTLMRELFF.